These T cell receptor beta chains were read from a single sample in a study of tumor and adjacent non-tumor tissue in lung cancer. TCRdb ran MiXCR on the multiplex PCR reads and lists one entry per CDR3 protein. The table includes 71,000 or so distinct CDR3 sequences, roughly 80% detected once. The sequenced material came from lung tumor tissue. These receptors all come from a woman in her fifties or sixties with non-small cell lung cancer. CDR3s include the opening cysteine and the closing phenylalanine or tryptophan. D genes are given only for firm matches. For some rows the clone size is stated as once, few or many, or as a class when expanded; others skip it.

CDR3aa | CDR3nt | j_gene | abundance | d_gene | v_gene
CSARVFRTGAYEQYF | TGCAGTGCTAGAGTTTTCAGGACAGGAGCCTACGAGCAGTACTTC | TRBJ2-7 | NA | TRBD1 | TRBV20-1
CSVGEGAGTETVF | NA | TRBJ1-1 | NA | NA | TRBV29-1
CASSEARVGGEQYF | TGTGCCAGCAGTGAAGCGAGGGTAGGGGGCGAGCAGTACTTC | TRBJ2-7 | few | NA | TRBV2
CASSYRYRIYEQYF | TGTGCCAGCAGTTACCGGTATCGAATCTACGAGCAATACTTC | TRBJ2-7 | NA | NA | TRBV6-1
CACPGTGGWEQYF | TGTGCCTGCCCCGGGACAGGTGGTTGGGAGCAGTACTTC | TRBJ2-7 | many | TRBD1 | TRBV30
CGVSDGGNEQFF | TGCGGTGTATCGGACGGGGGCAATGAGCAGTTCTTC | TRBJ2-1 | NA | NA | TRBV20-1
CNAPRDRGDVQFF | TGCAATGCTCCCCGGGACAGGGGTGATGTGCAGTTCTTC | TRBJ2-1 | NA | TRBD1 | TRBV20-1
CASSLRTSGSYEQYF | TGTGCCAGCAGCTTAAGGACTAGCGGGAGTTACGAGCAGTACTTC | TRBJ2-7 | many | TRBD2 | TRBV7-2
CASSVGHNTNTQYF | TGTGCCAGCAGTGTGGGACATAACACAAATACGCAGTATTTT | TRBJ2-3 | NA | NA | TRBV25-1
CASSFQDGEETHYF | TGTGCCAGCAGCTTTCAGGATGGGGAAGAGACCCACTACTTC | TRBJ2-5 | NA | NA | TRBV5-6
CPGSQDRREKLFF | TGCCCCGGCAGCCAAGATCGGAGAGAAAAACTGTTTTTT | TRBJ1-4 | NA | NA | TRBV4-3
CSAGQEAFTLVF | TGCAGTGCTGGGCAGGAGGCCTTCACCCTGGTTTTT | TRBJ1-4 | NA | NA | TRBV20-1
CASSQEAMNEQFF | TGCGCCAGCAGCCAAGAGGCTATGAATGAGCAGTTCTTC | TRBJ2-1 | NA | NA | TRBV4-1
CAWRSGTGYGYTF | TGTGCCTGGAGATCCGGGACAGGGTATGGCTACACCTTC | TRBJ1-2 | many | TRBD1 | TRBV30
CSGEDISYEQYF | TGCAGCGGGGAGGACATCTCCTACGAGCAGTACTTC | TRBJ2-7 | NA | NA | TRBV29-1
CSASALGSSVANVLTF | TGCAGCGCTTCGGCCCTCGGGAGCTCTGTGGCCAACGTCCTAACTTTC | TRBJ2-6 | NA | NA | TRBV29-1
CASSGGQGYFNEQFF | TGCGCCAGCAGCGGGGGACAGGGATACTTTAATGAGCAGTTCTTC | TRBJ2-1 | NA | TRBD1 | TRBV5-1
CASRRGQGAIGEQFF | TGTGCTAGCAGGAGAGGACAGGGGGCGATCGGGGAGCAGTTTTTT | TRBJ2-2 | NA | TRBD1 | TRBV6-2/TRBV6-3
CSVGGGSNERFF | NA | TRBJ2-1 | NA | NA | TRBV29-1
CASSYSDGSVQYF | TGTGCCAGCAGTTACTCGGATGGTTCGGTGCAGTATTTT | TRBJ2-3 | NA | NA | TRBV6-2/TRBV6-3
CTSSQVYGREESQYF | TGTACCAGCAGCCAAGTTTACGGGAGAGAAGAGAGCCAGTACTTC | TRBJ2-5 | NA | NA | TRBV4-2
CSARRQDLGPQHF | TGCAGTGCTAGACGACAGGACCTCGGGCCCCAGCATTTT | TRBJ1-5 | NA | NA | TRBV20-1
CASSFHTGLLYEQYF | TGTGCCAGCAGCTTCCACACAGGGTTACTGTACGAGCAGTACTTC | TRBJ2-7 | NA | NA | TRBV6-2/TRBV6-3
CASNPPRDNEQFF | TGTGCCAGCAATCCACCAAGGGACAATGAGCAGTTCTTC | TRBJ2-1 | NA | NA | TRBV2
CASSLISSNYEQYF | TGTGCCAGTAGCTTGATCAGTAGCAACTACGAGCAGTACTTC | TRBJ2-7 | NA | NA | TRBV5-6
CASSLAEYQETQYF | TGTGCCAGCAGTTTGGCAGAATATCAAGAGACCCAGTACTTC | TRBJ2-5 | NA | NA | TRBV28
CASRRGQGQDGYIF | TGTGCCAGCAGGCGCGGACAGGGGCAGGATGGCTACATCTTC | TRBJ1-2 | NA | TRBD1 | TRBV6-2/TRBV6-3
CASRKRISGSPREQYF | TGTGCCAGCAGGAAGAGGATTAGCGGGAGCCCACGTGAGCAGTACTTC | TRBJ2-7 | NA | TRBD2 | TRBV6-5
CDSSSRSGGSYNEQFF | TGTGACAGCAGTTCCCGGAGCGGGGGTTCCTACAATGAGCAGTTCTTC | TRBJ2-1 | NA | TRBD2 | TRBV11-3
CASSRMNCEAFF | TGTGCCAGCTCTCGGATGAACTGTGAAGCTTTCTTT | TRBJ1-1 | once | NA | TRBV6-5
CSVHLTSWRGYDQYF | TGCAGCGTCCACCTGACTAGCTGGAGAGGGTACGACCAGTACTTC | TRBJ2-7 | NA | TRBD2 | TRBV29-1
CSVANAGTSPHEQYF | TGCAGCGTTGCTAACGCCGGGACTAGCCCCCACGAGCAGTACTTC | TRBJ2-7 | once | TRBD2 | TRBV29-1
CDSNLVTEANYGHTF | TGTGACAGCAACTTAGTAACGGAAGCTAACTATGGCCACACCTTC | TRBJ1-2 | once | NA | TRBV11-2
CASSLRDRDEYEQYF | TGTGCCAGCAGCTTAAGGGACAGGGACGAGTACGAGCAGTACTTC | TRBJ2-7 | medium-sized | TRBD1 | TRBV11-1
CASSLVRAGGYTF | TGTGCCAGCAGTTTGGTCAGGGCCGGTGGCTACACCTTC | TRBJ1-2 | NA | NA | TRBV12-3/TRBV12-4
CASGGTGMDRQYF | TGTGCCAGCGGGGGGACAGGGATGGATAGGCAGTATTTT | TRBJ2-3 | NA | TRBD1 | TRBV11-1
CSVEETAYDEQFF | TGCAGCGTTGAAGAAACCGCGTACGATGAGCAGTTCTTC | TRBJ2-1 | NA | NA | TRBV29-1
CASSYPSPNNQYF | TGTGCCAGCAGTTACCCTAGTCCGAACAATCAATACTTC | TRBJ2-4 | NA | NA | TRBV6-2/TRBV6-3
CATSPSTGSLQETQYF | TGTGCCACAAGTCCTTCTACAGGGTCCCTCCAAGAGACCCAGTACTTC | TRBJ2-5 | NA | NA | TRBV24-1